This TCR beta chain is from a study of blood T cell repertoires in COVID-19 (dated by TCRdb to 2020 to 2022). Study-wide context: The collaborator samples originated in the United States, Italy and Spain and spanned the acute and convalescent phases of COVID-19. Deeply sampled blood TCRbeta repertoires from subjects exposed to, actively infected with, or recovered from COVID-19 were included in the dataset. Where available, HLA class I and class II types were taken from metadata supplied by the sample provider and were not determined by assay-based typing. The repertoires were made available in a free public database intended to serve as a resource for research on the immune response to SARS-CoV-2. Nearly every sample came with metadata listing a de-identified subject ID, COVID-19 status, age in years and sex. The prospective study material was composed of cDNA or gDNA derived from T cells, B-cell-depleted T cells, or PBMCs. Samples came from the ongoing ImmuneRACE study (first 160 participants) plus 1,254 subjects from 6 global collaborators. What the study reported, not specific to this receptor: How much clinical and demographic metadata was included differed by source and by participant, and the metadata was provided uncurated.

Taken from cysteine to phenylalanine, the CDR3 has 13 residues. Only the CDR3 portion is preserved as DNA: 39 bases, with reading frame beginning at the first base. V loses 6 bases, J loses 5 bases, and the germline ends lie 13 bases apart. The germline V gene yields KGHSH for CDR1 and LQKENI for CDR2. Participants in the prospective study were enrolled through a virtual design, were aged roughly 18 to 100 years, and lived in about two dozen United States geographic areas. In the prospective study, participants were assigned to cohorts based on the clinical history participants reported in a screening survey and a study questionnaire. For ImmuneRACE Cohort 3, a participant was defined as recovered based on two consecutive negative NP/OP PCR tests, clearance by a healthcare professional, or resolution of symptoms. Each participant in the prospective study had whole blood, serum and a nasopharyngeal or oropharyngeal swab collected by mobile phlebotomists. Prospective study participants could optionally give additional blood draws and questionnaires over a roughly 2-month period. Prospective study blood samples were shipped either frozen or at room temperature before DNA extraction.

TCRbeta CDR3 regions were amplified from genomic DNA using the immunoSEQ Assay, a bias-controlled multiplex PCR. The original pipeline was this. Within the assay, amplification of reference gene primers was used to estimate how many nucleated cells each sample contained. To quantify the absolute abundance of each unique TCRbeta CDR3 rearrangement, sequence reads were collapsed and filtered. For each sample, productive Simpson clonality was calculated as the square root of Simpson's diversity index over productive rearrangements. TCRdb took this table from immuneACCESS and kept in-frame rearrangements with V and J called. Such tables lack part of the clones; where checked against another copy, unresolved V genes explain under half of the gap, and the rest is unexplained. D and trimming come from the DNA, and the V and J calls and clone size come from that table. The sample includes around 150,000 clones, with 82% observed a single time. The ten top clones hold approximately 11% of the sample.

In the case of this clone: Its binding antigen is unknown. Per-base quality was not reported, and no clone a single base away is much larger than it.

This TCR was sampled from a man aged 50 to 60 who had recovered from COVID-19. Sequencing was done on a sample of PBMCs or T cells enriched from blood (not recorded which). Here the chain combines TRBV18 and TRBJ1-2, with a weak D call of TRBD1 (5 bases match). The sequence in DNA is TGTGCCAGCTCGCCGGGACTCGAATATGGCTACACCTTC. Its product reads: CASSPGLEYGYTF.